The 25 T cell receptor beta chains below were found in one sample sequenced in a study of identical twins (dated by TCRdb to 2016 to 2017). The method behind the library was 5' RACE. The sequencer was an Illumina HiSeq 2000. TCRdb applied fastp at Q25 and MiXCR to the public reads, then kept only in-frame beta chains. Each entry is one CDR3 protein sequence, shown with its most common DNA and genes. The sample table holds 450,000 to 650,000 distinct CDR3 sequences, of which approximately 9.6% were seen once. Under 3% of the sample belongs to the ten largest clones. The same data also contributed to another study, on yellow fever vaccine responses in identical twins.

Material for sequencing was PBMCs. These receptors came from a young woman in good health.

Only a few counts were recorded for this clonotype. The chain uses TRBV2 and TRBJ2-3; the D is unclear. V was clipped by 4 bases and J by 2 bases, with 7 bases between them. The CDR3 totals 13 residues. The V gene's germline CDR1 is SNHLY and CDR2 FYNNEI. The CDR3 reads CASSGEDTDTQYF. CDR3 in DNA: TGTGCCAGCAGTGGCGAGGACACAGATACGCAGTATTTT.

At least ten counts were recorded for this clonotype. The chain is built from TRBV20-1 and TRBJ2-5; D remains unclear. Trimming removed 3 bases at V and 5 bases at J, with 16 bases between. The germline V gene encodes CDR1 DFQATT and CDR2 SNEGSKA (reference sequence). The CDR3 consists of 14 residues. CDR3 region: CSASEASRWETQYF. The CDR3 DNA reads TGCAGTGCTAGCGAAGCCTCACGGTGGGAGACCCAGTACTTC.

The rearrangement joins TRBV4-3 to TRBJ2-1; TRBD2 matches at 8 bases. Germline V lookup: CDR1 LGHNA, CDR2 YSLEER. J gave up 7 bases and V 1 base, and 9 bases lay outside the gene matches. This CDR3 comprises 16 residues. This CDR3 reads CASSQGTSGERNEQFF. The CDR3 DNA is TGCGCCAGCAGCCAAGGAACTAGCGGAGAAAGGAATGAGCAGTTCTTC.

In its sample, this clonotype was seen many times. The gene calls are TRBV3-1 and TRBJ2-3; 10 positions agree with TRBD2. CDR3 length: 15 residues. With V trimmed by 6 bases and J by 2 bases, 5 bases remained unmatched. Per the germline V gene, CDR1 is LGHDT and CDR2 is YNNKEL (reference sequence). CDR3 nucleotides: TGTGCCAGCAGACCCGGACTAGCGGACACAGATACGCAGTATTTT. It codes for CASRPGLADTDTQYF.

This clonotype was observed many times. CDR3: CSVGGRPDEQFF. Here the CDR3 DNA reads TGCAGCGTTGGGGGTAGGCCGGATGAGCAGTTCTTC. This chain connects TRBV29-1 to TRBJ2-1; D remains ambiguous. V lost 4 bases to trimming and J lost 8 bases, with 12 bases between them. Germline V gene sequence: CDR1 SQVTM, CDR2 ANQGSEA. CDR3 length: 12 amino acids.

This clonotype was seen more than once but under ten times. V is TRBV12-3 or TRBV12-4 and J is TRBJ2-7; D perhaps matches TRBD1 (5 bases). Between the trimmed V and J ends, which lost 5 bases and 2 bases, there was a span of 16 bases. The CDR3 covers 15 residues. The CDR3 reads CASSTNHRSPYEQYF. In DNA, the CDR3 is TGTGCCAGCAGTACCAACCACAGGTCCCCCTACGAGCAGTACTTC.

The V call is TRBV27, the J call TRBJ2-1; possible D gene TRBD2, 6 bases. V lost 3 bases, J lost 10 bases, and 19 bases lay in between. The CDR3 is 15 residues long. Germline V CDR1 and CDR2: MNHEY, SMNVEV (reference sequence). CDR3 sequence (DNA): TGTGCCAGCAGTTTCTCGTTCGGGGGAGGCAAGGAGCAGTTCTTC. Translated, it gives CASSFSFGGGKEQFF.

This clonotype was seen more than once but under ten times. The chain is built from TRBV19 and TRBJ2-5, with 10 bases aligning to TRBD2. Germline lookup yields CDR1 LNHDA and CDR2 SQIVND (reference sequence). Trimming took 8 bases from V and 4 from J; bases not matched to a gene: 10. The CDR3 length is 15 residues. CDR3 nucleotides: TGTGCCAGTGCCACCGGACTAGCGGCTGGAGAGACCCAGTACTTC. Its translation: CASATGLAAGETQYF.

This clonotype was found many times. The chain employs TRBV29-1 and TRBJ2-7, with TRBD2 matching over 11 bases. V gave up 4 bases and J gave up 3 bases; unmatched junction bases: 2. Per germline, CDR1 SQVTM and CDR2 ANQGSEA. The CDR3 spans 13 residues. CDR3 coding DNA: TGCAGCGTTGTGACTAGCGGGAACTACGAGCAGTACTTC. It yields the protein CSVVTSGNYEQYF.

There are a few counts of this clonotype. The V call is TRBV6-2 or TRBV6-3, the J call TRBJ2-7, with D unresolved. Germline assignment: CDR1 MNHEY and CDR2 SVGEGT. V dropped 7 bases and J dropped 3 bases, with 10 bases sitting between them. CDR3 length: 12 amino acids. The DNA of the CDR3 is TGTGCCAGCACCCTCGACCGCTACGAGCAGTACTTC. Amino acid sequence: CASTLDRYEQYF.

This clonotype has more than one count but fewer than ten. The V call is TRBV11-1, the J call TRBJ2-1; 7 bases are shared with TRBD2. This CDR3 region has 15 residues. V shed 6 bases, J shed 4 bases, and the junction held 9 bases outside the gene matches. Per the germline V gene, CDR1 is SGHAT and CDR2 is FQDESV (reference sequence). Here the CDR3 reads CASSPPGAGYNEQFF. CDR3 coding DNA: TGTGCCAGCAGTCCCCCCGGAGCGGGGTACAATGAGCAGTTCTTC.

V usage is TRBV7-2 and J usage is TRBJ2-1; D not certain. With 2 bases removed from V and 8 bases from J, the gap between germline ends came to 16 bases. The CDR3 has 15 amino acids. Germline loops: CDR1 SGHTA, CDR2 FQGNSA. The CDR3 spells CASSLFSRTLDEQFF. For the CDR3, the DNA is TGTGCCAGCAGCTTATTTAGCCGGACGCTCGATGAGCAGTTCTTC.

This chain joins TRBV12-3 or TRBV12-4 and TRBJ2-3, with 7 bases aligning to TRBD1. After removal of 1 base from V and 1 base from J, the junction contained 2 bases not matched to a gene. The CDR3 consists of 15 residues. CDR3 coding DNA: TGTGCCAGCAGTTTAGTTGGGACAGGCACAGATACGCAGTATTTT. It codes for CASSLVGTGTDTQYF.

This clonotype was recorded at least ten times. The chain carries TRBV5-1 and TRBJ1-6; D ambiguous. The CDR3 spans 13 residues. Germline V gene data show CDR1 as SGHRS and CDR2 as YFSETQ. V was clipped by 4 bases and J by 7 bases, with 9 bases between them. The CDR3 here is CASSVEENSPLHF. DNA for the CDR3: TGCGCCAGCAGCGTAGAAGAGAATTCACCCCTCCACTTT.

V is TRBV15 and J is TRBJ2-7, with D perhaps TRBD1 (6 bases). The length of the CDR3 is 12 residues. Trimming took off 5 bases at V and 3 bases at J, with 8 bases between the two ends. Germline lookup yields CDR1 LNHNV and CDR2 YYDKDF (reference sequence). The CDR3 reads CATSGRGYEQYF. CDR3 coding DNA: TGTGCCACCAGCGGCAGGGGCTACGAGCAGTACTTC.

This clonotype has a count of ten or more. CDR3 in DNA: TGCGCCAGCAGCCAAGATCGGTCGAATACGCAGTATTTT. Translation: CASSQDRSNTQYF. V is TRBV4-3 and J is TRBJ2-3; no clear D. The germline CDR1 and CDR2 sequences are LGHNA and YSLEER. The CDR3 sequence is 13 residues long. The V end lost 0 bases, the J end lost 7 bases, and 8 bases lay between the germline ends.

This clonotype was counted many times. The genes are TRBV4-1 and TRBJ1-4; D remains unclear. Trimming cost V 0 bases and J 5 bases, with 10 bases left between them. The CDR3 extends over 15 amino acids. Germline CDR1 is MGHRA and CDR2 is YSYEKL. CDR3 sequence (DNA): TGCGCCAGCAGCCAAGAGCTCCGAAGCAATGAAAAACTGTTTTTT. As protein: CASSQELRSNEKLFF.

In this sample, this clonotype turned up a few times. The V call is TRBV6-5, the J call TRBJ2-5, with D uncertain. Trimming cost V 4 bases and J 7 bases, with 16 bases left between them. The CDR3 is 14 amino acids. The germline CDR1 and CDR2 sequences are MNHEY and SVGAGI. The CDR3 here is CASSLVEPPGTQYF. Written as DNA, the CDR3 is TGTGCCAGCAGTTTGGTCGAGCCTCCCGGGACCCAGTACTTC.

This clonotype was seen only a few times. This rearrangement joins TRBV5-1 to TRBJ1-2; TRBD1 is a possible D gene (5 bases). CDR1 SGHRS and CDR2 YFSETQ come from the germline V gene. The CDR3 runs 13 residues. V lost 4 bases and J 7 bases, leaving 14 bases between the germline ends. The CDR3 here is CASSLEGLGGYTF. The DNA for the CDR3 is TGCGCCAGCAGCCTCGAGGGGCTCGGTGGCTACACCTTC.

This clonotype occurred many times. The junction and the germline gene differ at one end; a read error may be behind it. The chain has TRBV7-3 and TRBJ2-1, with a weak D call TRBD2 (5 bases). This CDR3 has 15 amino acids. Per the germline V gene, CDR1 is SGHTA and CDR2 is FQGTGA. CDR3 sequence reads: CASSLAAGSYNEQFF. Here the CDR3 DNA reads TGCGCCAGCAGCTTGGCTGCGGGTTCCTACAATGAGCAGTTCTTC. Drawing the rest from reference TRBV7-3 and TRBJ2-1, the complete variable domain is GAGVSQTPSNKVTEKGKYVELRCDPISGHTALYWYRQSLGQGPEFLIYFQGTGAADDSGLPNDRFFAVRPEGSVSTLKIQRTERGDSAVYLCASSLAAGSYNEQFFGPGTRLTVL.

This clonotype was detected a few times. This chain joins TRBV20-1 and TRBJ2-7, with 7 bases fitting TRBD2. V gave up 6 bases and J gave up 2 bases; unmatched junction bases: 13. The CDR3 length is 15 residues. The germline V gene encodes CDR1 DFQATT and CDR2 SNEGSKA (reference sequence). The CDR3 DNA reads TGCAGTGCCCGGGCTAGCGGTTCCTCCACCTACGAGCAGTACTTC. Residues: CSARASGSSTYEQYF.

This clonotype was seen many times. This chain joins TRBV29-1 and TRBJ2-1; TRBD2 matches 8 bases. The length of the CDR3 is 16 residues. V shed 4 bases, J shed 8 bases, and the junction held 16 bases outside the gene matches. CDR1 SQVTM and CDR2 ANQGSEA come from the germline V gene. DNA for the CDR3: TGCAGCGTTGGGTCTCGGAGCGGGAGAGTGTGGCATGAGCAGTTCTTC. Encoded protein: CSVGSRSGRVWHEQFF.

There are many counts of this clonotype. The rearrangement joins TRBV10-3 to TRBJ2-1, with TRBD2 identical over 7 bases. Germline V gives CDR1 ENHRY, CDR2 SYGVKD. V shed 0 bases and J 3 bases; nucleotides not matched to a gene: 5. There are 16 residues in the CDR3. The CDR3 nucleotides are TGTGCCATCAGTGAGTCGATGGCGGGGGACTACAATGAGCAGTTCTTC. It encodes CAISESMAGDYNEQFF.

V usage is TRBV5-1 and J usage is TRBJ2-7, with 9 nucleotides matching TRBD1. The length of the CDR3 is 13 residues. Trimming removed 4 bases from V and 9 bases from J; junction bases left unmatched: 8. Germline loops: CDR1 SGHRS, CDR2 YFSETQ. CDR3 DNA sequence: TGCGCCAGCAGCCAGGGACAGGGCTCAGGGCAGTACTTC. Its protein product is CASSQGQGSGQYF.

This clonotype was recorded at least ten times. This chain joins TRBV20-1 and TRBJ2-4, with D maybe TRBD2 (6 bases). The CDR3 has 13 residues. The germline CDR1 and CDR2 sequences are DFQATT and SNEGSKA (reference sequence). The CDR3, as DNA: TGCAGGGCGGGGCGGGACCCCGGGAACATTCAGTACTTC. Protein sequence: CRAGRDPGNIQYF.